This T cell receptor beta chain was profiled in a study of blood T cell repertoires in COVID-19. For the study at large: From the United States, Italy and Spain came samples of acute and convalescent COVID-19. From T cells, B-cell-depleted T cells, or PBMCs came the material, which was cDNA or gDNA.

V was clipped by 0 bases and J by 7 bases, with 7 bases between them. Germline values: CDR1 SEHNR, CDR2 FQNEAQ (reference sequence). This CDR3 is 13 amino acids long. Profiling relied on immunoSEQ multiplex PCR, and the TCRdb table lists in-frame clones only, not all of them. The data hold approximately 44,000 clones, with roughly 79% observed a single time. The sequencing sample was made of peripheral blood. This sequence originates from a woman older than 75 with acute or convalescent COVID-19. The V gene is TRBV7-9, the J gene TRBJ2-1; tentatively, D is TRBD2 (5 bases). The CDR3 reads CASSLARVNEQFF. The CDR3 nucleotides are TGTGCCAGCAGCTTAGCGAGGGTAAATGAGCAGTTCTTC.